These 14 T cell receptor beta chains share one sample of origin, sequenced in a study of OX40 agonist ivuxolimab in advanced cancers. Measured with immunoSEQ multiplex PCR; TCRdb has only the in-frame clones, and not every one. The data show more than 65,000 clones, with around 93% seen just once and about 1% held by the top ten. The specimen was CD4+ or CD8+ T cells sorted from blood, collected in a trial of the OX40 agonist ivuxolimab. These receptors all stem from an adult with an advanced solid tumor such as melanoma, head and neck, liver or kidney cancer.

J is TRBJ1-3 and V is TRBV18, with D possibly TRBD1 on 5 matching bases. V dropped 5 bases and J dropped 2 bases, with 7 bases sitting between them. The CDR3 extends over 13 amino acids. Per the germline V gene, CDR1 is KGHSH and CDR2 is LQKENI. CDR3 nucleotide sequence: TGTGCCAGCTCATCGGGGCCTGGAAACACCATATATTTT. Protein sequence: CASSSGPGNTIYF.

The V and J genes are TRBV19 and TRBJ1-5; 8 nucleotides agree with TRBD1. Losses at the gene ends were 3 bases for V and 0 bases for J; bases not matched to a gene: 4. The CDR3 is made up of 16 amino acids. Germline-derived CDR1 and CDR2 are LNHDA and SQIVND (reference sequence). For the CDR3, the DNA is TGTGCCAGTAGTATGGGGACAGGAAATAGCAATCAGCCCCAGCATTTT. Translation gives CASSMGTGNSNQPQHF.

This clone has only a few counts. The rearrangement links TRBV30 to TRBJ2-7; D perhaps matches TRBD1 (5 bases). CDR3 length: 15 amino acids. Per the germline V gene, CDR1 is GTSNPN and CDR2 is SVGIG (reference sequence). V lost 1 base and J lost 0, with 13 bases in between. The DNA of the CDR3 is TGTGCCTGGAGTGGTGACAGAAGGAGCTCCTACGAGCAGTACTTC. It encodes CAWSGDRRSSYEQYF.

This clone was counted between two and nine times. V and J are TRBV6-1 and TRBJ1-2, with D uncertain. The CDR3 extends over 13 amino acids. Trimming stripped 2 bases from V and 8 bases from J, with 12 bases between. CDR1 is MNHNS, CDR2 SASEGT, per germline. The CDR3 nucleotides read TGTGCCAGCAGTGAAACATTAGGTTACGGCTACACCTTC. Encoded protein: CASSETLGYGYTF.

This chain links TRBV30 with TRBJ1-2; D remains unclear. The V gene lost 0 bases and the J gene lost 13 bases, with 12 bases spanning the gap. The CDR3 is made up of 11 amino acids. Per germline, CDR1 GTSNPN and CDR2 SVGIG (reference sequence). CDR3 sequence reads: CAWSVGGLCTF. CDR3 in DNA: TGTGCCTGGAGTGTAGGCGGTCTATGCACCTTC.

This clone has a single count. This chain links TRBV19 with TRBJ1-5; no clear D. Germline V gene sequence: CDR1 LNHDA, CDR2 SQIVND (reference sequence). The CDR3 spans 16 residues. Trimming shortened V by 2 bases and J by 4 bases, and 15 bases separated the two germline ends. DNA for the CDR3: TGTGCCAGTAGTATAACCCACCGGGAACTTAATCAGCCCCAGCATTTT. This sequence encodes CASSITHRELNQPQHF. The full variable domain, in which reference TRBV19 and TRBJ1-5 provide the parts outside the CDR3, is DGGITQSPKYLFRKEGQNVTLSCEQNLNHDAMYWYRQDPGQGLRLIYYSQIVNDFQKGDIAEGYSVSREKKESFPLTVTSAQKNPTAFYLCASSITHRELNQPQHFGDGTRLSIL.

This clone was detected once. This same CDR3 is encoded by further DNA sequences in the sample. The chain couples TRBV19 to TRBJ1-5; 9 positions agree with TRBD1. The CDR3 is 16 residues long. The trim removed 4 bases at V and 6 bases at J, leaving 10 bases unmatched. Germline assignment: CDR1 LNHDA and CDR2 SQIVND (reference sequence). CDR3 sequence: CASSTPRQGEGQPQHF. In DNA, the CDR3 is TGTGCCAGTAGTACCCCACGACAGGGGGAGGGTCAGCCCCAGCATTTT. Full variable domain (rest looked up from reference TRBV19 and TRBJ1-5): DGGITQSPKYLFRKEGQNVTLSCEQNLNHDAMYWYRQDPGQGLRLIYYSQIVNDFQKGDIAEGYSVSREKKESFPLTVTSAQKNPTAFYLCASSTPRQGEGQPQHFGDGTRLSIL.

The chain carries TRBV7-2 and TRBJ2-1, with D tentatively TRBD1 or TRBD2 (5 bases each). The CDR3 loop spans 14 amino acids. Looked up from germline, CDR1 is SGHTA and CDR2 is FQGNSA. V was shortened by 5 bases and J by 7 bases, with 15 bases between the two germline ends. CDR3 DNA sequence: TGTGCCAGCAGCCCGGGGACCTTCTGGAATGAGCAGTTCTTC. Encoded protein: CASSPGTFWNEQFF.

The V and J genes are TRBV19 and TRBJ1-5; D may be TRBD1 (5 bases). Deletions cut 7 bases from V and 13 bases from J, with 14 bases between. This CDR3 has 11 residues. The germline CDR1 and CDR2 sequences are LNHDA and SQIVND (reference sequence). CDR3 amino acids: CASNKDSDQHF. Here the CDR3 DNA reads TGTGCCAGTAACAAAGACAGTGATCAGCATTTT. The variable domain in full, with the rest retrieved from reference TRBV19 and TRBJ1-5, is DGGITQSPKYLFRKEGQNVTLSCEQNLNHDAMYWYRQDPGQGLRLIYYSQIVNDFQKGDIAEGYSVSREKKESFPLTVTSAQKNPTAFYLCASNKDSDQHFGDGTRLSIL.

In nucleotides, the CDR3 is TGTGCCAGCAGTGCCGCGGGGACAGGGGGCAACACTGAAGCTTTCTTT. Amino acids: CASSAAGTGGNTEAFF. The chain joins TRBV6-1 to TRBJ1-1, with TRBD1 matching over 12 bases. The CDR3 extends over 16 amino acids. With 4 bases clipped from V and 2 bases from J, the junction kept 5 bases outside the gene matches. Germline V gene sequence: CDR1 MNHNS, CDR2 SASEGT.

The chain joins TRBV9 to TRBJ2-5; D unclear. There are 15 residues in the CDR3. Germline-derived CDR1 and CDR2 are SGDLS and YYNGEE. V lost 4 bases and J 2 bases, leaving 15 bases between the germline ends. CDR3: CASSPASGYQETQYF. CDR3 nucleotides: TGTGCCAGCAGCCCCGCTTCTGGTTATCAAGAGACCCAGTACTTC. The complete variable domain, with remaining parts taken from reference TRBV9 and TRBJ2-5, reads DSGVTQTPKHLITATGQRVTLRCSPRSGDLSVYWYQQSLDQGLQFLIQYYNGEERAKGNILERFSAQQFPDLHSELNLSSLELGDSALYFCASSPASGYQETQYFGPGTRLLVL.

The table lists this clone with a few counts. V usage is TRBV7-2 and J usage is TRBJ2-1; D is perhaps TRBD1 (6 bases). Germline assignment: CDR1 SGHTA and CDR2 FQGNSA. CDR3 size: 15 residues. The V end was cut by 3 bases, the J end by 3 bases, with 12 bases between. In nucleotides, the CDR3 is TGTGCCAGCAGCTTGGGGTGGACAGACTACAATGAGCAGTTCTTC. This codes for CASSLGWTDYNEQFF. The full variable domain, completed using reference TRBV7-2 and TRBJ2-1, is GAGVSQSPSNKVTEKGKDVELRCDPISGHTALYWYRQSLGQGLEFLIYFQGNSAPDKSGLPSDRFSAERTGGSVSTLTIQRTQQEDSAVYLCASSLGWTDYNEQFFGPGTRLTVL.

CDR3: CASSALAGGRDTQYF. The DNA for the CDR3 is TGTGCCAGCAGCGCGCTAGCGGGGGGGAGGGATACGCAGTATTTT. The chain combines TRBV6-4 with TRBJ2-3; 12 bases map to TRBD2. V lost 6 bases, J lost 6 bases, and 7 bases stayed unmatched. Germline V CDR1 and CDR2: MRHNA, SNTAGT. The CDR3 runs 15 residues.

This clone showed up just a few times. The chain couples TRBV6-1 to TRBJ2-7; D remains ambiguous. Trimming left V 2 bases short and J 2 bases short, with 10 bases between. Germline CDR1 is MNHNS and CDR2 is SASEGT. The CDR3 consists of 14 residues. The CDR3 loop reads CASSEHTAAYEQYF. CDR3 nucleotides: TGTGCCAGCAGTGAACACACTGCCGCCTACGAGCAGTACTTC.